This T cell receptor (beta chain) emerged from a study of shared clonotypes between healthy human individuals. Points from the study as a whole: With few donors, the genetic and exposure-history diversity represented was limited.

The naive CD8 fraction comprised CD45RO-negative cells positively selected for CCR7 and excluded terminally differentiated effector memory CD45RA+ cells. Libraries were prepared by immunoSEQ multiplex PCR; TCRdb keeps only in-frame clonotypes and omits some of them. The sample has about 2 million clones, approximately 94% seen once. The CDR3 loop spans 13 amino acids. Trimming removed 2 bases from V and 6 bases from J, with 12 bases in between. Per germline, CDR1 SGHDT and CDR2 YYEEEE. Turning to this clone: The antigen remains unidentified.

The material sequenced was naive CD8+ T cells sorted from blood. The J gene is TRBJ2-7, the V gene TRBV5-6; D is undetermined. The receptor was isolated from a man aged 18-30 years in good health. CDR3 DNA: TGTGCCAGCAGCTTCGTATGGGTTCCCGAGCAGTACTTC. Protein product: CASSFVWVPEQYF.